This TCR beta chain was obtained from a study of long-term antiretroviral therapy in people with HIV. Study-wide background: The earliest specimens came about a decade ahead of the 2015 immediate-ART recommendation. Study results and limitations: The study found that diversity rose after ART but stayed below transplant donor controls.

The CDR3 runs to 15 residues. Germline V gives CDR1 SGHTA, CDR2 FQGNSA. The J segment lost 4 bases and the V segment lost 2 bases, leaving 3 bases of the junction unmatched. On this clone itself: What it recognizes is unknown.

An immunoSEQ assay, version v3.0, was performed at survey level. Libraries were prepared by immunoSEQ multiplex PCR; TCRdb keeps only in-frame clonotypes and omits some of them. Of approximately 17,000 clones listed, more than 60% were seen once; the top ten hold around 16%. The material sequenced was unsorted PBMCs, taken about 2.1 years before starting antiretroviral therapy. The V gene is TRBV7-2, the J gene TRBJ2-3; 10 bases agree with TRBD2. The source of this sequence is a man aged 25-40 years with HIV. CDR3: CASSLLAGVSDTQYF. The CDR3 nucleotides read TGTGCCAGCAGCTTACTAGCGGGAGTCTCAGATACGCAGTATTTT. The full variable domain, with the rest looked up from reference TRBV7-2 and TRBJ2-3, is GAGVSQSPSNKVTEKGKDVELRCDPISGHTALYWYRQSLGQGLEFLIYFQGNSAPDKSGLPSDRFSAERTGGSVSTLTIQRTQQEDSAVYLCASSLLAGVSDTQYFGPGTRLTVL.